This T cell receptor beta chain stems from a study of blood T cells in healthy people across ages. Background on the study: Per every two T cells, about one barcoded beta molecule was captured by template switching. Study conclusions and caveats: Those diversity estimates obtained from one million T cells were thought to be underestimates.

This clonotype was seen only a few times. Its antigen is as yet unknown. CDR1 is SQVTM and CDR2 is ANQGSEA in the germline V gene. V lost 4 bases and J lost 1, with 13 bases in between. The CDR3 sequence is 14 residues long. Each sample yielded at least 5.5 micrograms of PBMC total RNA. A second PCR of 7 to 11 cycles used a sample-barcoded 5' primer and a J-beta primer mix. TCRdb re-analysed the 5' RACE reads in MiXCR, keeping a single row per CDR3 protein. The sample includes around 1,500,000 distinct CDR3 sequences, around two fifths of them seen just once. This receptor was identified in a woman aged 18-29 years in good health. This chain links TRBV29-1 with TRBJ1-2; weak D call: TRBD1 (6 bases). The sequenced sample consisted of blood. In DNA form, the CDR3 reads TGCAGCGTTGGGGGGGCGGGGGATAACTATGGCTACACCTTC. It specifies CSVGGAGDNYGYTF.